Listed below are T cell receptor beta chains from one sample, sequenced in a study of monozygotic twins with inflammatory bowel disease. TCRdb reprocessed the 5' RACE reads, with one entry per CDR3 protein and no DNA. This listing includes approximately 160,000 distinct CDR3 sequences. Sample: blood. Every receptor here comes from a human donor with ulcerative colitis or Crohn's disease, or a healthy co-twin of an affected twin (not recorded which). Both conserved end residues are part of each CDR3. Each record gives: CDR3 protein, J gene, V gene.

CDR3aa: CASSLGGTQETQYF
j_gene: TRBJ2-5
v_gene: TRBV6-2/TRBV6-3

CDR3aa: CASSLADRTTGELFF
j_gene: TRBJ2-2
v_gene: TRBV11-2

CDR3aa: CSARVGGGGYTF
j_gene: TRBJ1-2
v_gene: TRBV20-1

CDR3aa: CSARGNSGRWDTEAFF
j_gene: TRBJ1-1
v_gene: TRBV20-1

CDR3aa: CASSFTTEEAFF
j_gene: TRBJ1-1
v_gene: TRBV7-9

CDR3aa: CASSLNGPSYNEQFF
j_gene: TRBJ2-1
v_gene: TRBV7-9

CDR3aa: CASKERLNEQFF
j_gene: TRBJ2-1
v_gene: TRBV2

CDR3aa: CASSLQSSPKNEQFF
j_gene: TRBJ2-1
v_gene: TRBV7-2

CDR3aa: CASTPPGQGNTGELFF
j_gene: TRBJ2-2
v_gene: TRBV19

CDR3aa: CASSLSTGQPQHF
j_gene: TRBJ1-5
v_gene: TRBV12-3/TRBV12-4

CDR3aa: CASSPPVWGNTIYF
j_gene: TRBJ1-3
v_gene: TRBV7-2

CDR3aa: CSARDGLRAAKNIQYF
j_gene: TRBJ2-4
v_gene: TRBV20-1

CDR3aa: CASSVAMNTEAFF
j_gene: TRBJ1-1
v_gene: TRBV9

CDR3aa: CSARVWAEVAKNIQYF
j_gene: TRBJ2-4
v_gene: TRBV20-1

CDR3aa: CASSFEGNGYNEQFF
j_gene: TRBJ2-1
v_gene: TRBV5-1

CDR3aa: CSAREAVSATLQYF
j_gene: TRBJ2-4
v_gene: TRBV20-1

CDR3aa: CAWKGQGNSPLHF
j_gene: TRBJ1-6
v_gene: TRBV30

CDR3aa: CASSTWDRGWDNEQFF
j_gene: TRBJ2-1
v_gene: TRBV5-1

CDR3aa: CASSLIPSSYEQYF
j_gene: TRBJ2-7
v_gene: TRBV28

CDR3aa: CASSESKGFYNEQFF
j_gene: TRBJ2-1
v_gene: TRBV10-2

CDR3aa: CASSQATGLNEKLFF
j_gene: TRBJ1-4
v_gene: TRBV4-3

CDR3aa: CSARVAPRGYEQYF
j_gene: TRBJ2-7
v_gene: TRBV20-1

CDR3aa: CASSAQIPRGNTIYF
j_gene: TRBJ1-3
v_gene: TRBV27

CDR3aa: CASSQEGSNQPQHF
j_gene: TRBJ1-5
v_gene: TRBV4-2

CDR3aa: CATSRTSGTGELFF
j_gene: TRBJ2-2
v_gene: TRBV24-1

CDR3aa: CASSIGGANTEAFF
j_gene: TRBJ1-1
v_gene: TRBV19

CDR3aa: CASSVVGGANVLTF
j_gene: TRBJ2-6
v_gene: TRBV9

CDR3aa: CASTPGGWDEQFF
j_gene: TRBJ2-1
v_gene: TRBV7-9

CDR3aa: CASSSDGPYEQYF
j_gene: TRBJ2-7
v_gene: TRBV12-3/TRBV12-4

CDR3aa: CASSQAQGLTYEQYF
j_gene: TRBJ2-7
v_gene: TRBV18

CDR3aa: CASSRDPNTGELFF
j_gene: TRBJ2-2
v_gene: TRBV5-1

CDR3aa: CAIRGTVNTDTQYF
j_gene: TRBJ2-3
v_gene: TRBV10-3

CDR3aa: CASSLDGATMNTEAFF
j_gene: TRBJ1-1
v_gene: TRBV5-5

CDR3aa: CASSLSTHETQYF
j_gene: TRBJ2-5
v_gene: TRBV5-4

CDR3aa: CSVSLSPYEQYF
j_gene: TRBJ2-7
v_gene: TRBV29-1